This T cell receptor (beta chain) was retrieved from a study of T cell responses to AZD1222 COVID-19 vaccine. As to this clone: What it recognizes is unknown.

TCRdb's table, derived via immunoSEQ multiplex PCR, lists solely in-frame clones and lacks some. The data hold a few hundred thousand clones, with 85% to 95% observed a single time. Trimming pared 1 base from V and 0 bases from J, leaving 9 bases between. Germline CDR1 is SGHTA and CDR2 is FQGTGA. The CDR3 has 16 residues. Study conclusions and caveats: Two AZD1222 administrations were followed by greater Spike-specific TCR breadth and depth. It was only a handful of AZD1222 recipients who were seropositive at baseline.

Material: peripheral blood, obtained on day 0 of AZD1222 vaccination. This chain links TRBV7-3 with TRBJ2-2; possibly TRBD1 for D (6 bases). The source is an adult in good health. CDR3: CASSLNNRANTGELFF. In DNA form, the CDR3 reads TGTGCCAGCAGCTTAAATAACAGGGCGAACACCGGGGAGCTGTTTTTT.